The 19 T cell receptor beta chains below come from one sample, sequenced in a study of T cells in Graves' hyperthyroidism and ophthalmopathy. From RNA transcripts, TCR beta CDR3 regions were amplified. The HTBI primer set was used in a first-round RT-PCR of the TCR CDR3. A single record per CDR3 protein comes from TCRdb applying MiXCR to the multiplex PCR reads. The data contain 600,000 to 700,000 distinct CDR3 sequences, roughly 46% of them singletons. The sample taken for sequencing was peripheral blood or thyroid tissue (not recorded which). The origin of the receptors is an adult man with Graves' disease, either hyperthyroidism or ophthalmopathy (not recorded which).

Comment on this clonotype: A much bigger clone sits one base away, suggesting this may be a read error. The chain is built from TRBV10-3 and TRBJ1-2, with a weak D call TRBD1 (6 bases). The V end lost 6 bases, the J end lost 2 bases, and 13 bases lay between the germline ends. This CDR3 is 14 amino acids long. CDR1 is ENHRY and CDR2 is SYGVKD in the germline V gene. The CDR3 sequence is CAISSRGLNYGYTF. In DNA form, the CDR3 reads TGTGCCATCAGCTCCAGGGGATTGAACTATGGCTACACCTTC.

V gene TRBV20-1 combines with J gene TRBJ2-2; no clear D gene. With 3 bases removed from V and 7 bases from J, the gap between germline ends came to 12 bases. Germline V gives CDR1 DFQATT, CDR2 SNEGSKA (reference sequence). The CDR3 spans 13 residues. The CDR3 loop is CSASFRVGGELFF. CDR3 nucleotides: TGCAGTGCTAGTTTCCGGGTAGGCGGGGAGCTGTTTTTT.

In this sample, this clonotype turned up many times. This chain connects TRBV10-2 to TRBJ2-7; 12 bases are shared with TRBD1. CDR3 length equals 15 residues. The germline V gene has CDR1 WSHSY and CDR2 SAAADI. The V gene end was trimmed by 3 bases and the J gene end by 6 bases; junction bases not matched to a gene: 6. The CDR3 loop reads CASSEVGTGGVEQYF. CDR3 nucleotides: TGCGCCAGCAGTGAAGTTGGGACAGGGGGCGTCGAGCAGTACTTC.

There are many counts of this clonotype. The DNA for the CDR3 is TGTGCCAGCCTTCGGACGGACCCTAATGAAAAACTGTTTTTT. This encodes CASLRTDPNEKLFF. The chain combines TRBV2 with TRBJ1-4; no reliable D call. Trimming left V 8 bases short and J 3 bases short, with 13 bases between. This CDR3 is 14 amino acids long. Germline V gene data show CDR1 as SNHLY and CDR2 as FYNNEI.

A single count supports this clonotype. The V and J genes are TRBV7-9 and TRBJ1-2; 7 positions agree with TRBD1. Germline V lookup: CDR1 SEHNR, CDR2 FQNEAQ (reference sequence). The CDR3 is made up of 12 amino acids. Trimming removed 1 base from V and 8 bases from J; junction bases left unmatched: 1. The CDR3 coding sequence is TGTGCCAGCAGCTTAGGGGACAGCGGCTACACCTTC. Its protein product is CASSLGDSGYTF. Looking up the rest from reference TRBV7-9 and TRBJ1-2 gives the full variable domain: DTGVSQNPRHKITKRGQNVTFRCDPISEHNRLYWYRQTLGQGPEFLTYFQNEAQLEKSRLLSDRFSAERPKGSFSTLEIQRTEQGDSAMYLCASSLGDSGYTFGSGTRLTVV.

This rearrangement joins TRBV7-9 to TRBJ2-7, with a weak D call TRBD2 (6 bases). V gave up 3 bases and J gave up 0 bases, with 21 bases separating them. This CDR3 is 18 amino acids long. Germline CDR1 reads SEHNR; CDR2 reads FQNEAQ (reference sequence). The CDR3 region is CASSFEDLGLAASYEQYF. The DNA for the CDR3 is TGTGCCAGCAGCTTTGAAGACCTGGGACTCGCCGCCTCCTACGAGCAGTACTTC.

This clonotype came up once. The V gene is TRBV7-9, the J gene TRBJ1-1; a weak D match, TRBD1 (6 bases). Germline lookup yields CDR1 SEHNR and CDR2 FQNEAQ (reference sequence). The V end lost 7 bases, the J end lost 4 bases, and 16 bases lay between the germline ends. The CDR3 covers 14 residues. This CDR3 is CASTPGQLSTEAFF. CDR3 coding DNA: TGTGCCAGCACCCCGGGACAACTGAGCACTGAAGCTTTCTTT.

The chain uses TRBV4-1 and TRBJ1-6; 7 bases fit TRBD1. Germline CDR1 is MGHRA and CDR2 is YSYEKL. The junction had 8 bases not matched to a gene; V was cut back by 5 bases and J by 4 bases. The CDR3 runs 16 residues. The CDR3 is CASSSLGTAYNSPLHF. The CDR3 nucleotides read TGCGCCAGCAGCTCCCTGGGGACAGCATATAATTCACCCCTCCACTTT.

The rearrangement joins TRBV7-9 to TRBJ2-2, with 9 bases lining up with TRBD1. The CDR3 consists of 16 residues. In germline, CDR1 is SEHNR, CDR2 FQNEAQ (reference sequence). V trimming: 3 bases; J trimming: 3 bases; junction bases outside the gene matches: 5. CDR3 sequence reads: CASSLRGQGYTGELFF. In nucleotides, the CDR3 is TGTGCCAGCAGCTTGAGGGGACAGGGATACACCGGGGAGCTGTTTTTT. Complete variable domain (other parts from reference TRBV7-9 and TRBJ2-2): DTGVSQNPRHKITKRGQNVTFRCDPISEHNRLYWYRQTLGQGPEFLTYFQNEAQLEKSRLLSDRFSAERPKGSFSTLEIQRTEQGDSAMYLCASSLRGQGYTGELFFGEGSRLTVL.

This clonotype was seen ten or more times. This sequence joins TRBV7-6 and TRBJ1-1; D is unclear. The V end lost 4 bases, the J end lost 3 bases, and 6 bases lay between the germline ends. The CDR3 extends over 12 amino acids. Germline CDR1 and CDR2: SGHVS and FNYEAQ. CDR3 residues: CASSSSDTEAFF. In DNA form, the CDR3 reads TGTGCCAGCAGCTCTTCGGACACTGAAGCTTTCTTT.

This clonotype appeared a few times. The CDR3 spells CASSPTGRAYEQYF. In DNA form, the CDR3 reads TGTGCCAGCAGTCCGACAGGGCGGGCCTACGAGCAGTACTTC. This chain links TRBV7-9 with TRBJ2-7; 7 bases line up with TRBD1. Per germline, CDR1 SEHNR and CDR2 FQNEAQ (reference sequence). The CDR3 runs to 14 residues. J was trimmed by 2 bases and V by 6 bases; bases with no gene match: 7.

The chain recombines TRBV15 with TRBJ1-6; 11 positions match TRBD1. Looked up from germline, CDR1 is LNHNV and CDR2 is YYDKDF (reference sequence). The CDR3 extends over 17 amino acids. V trimming: 1 base; J trimming: 5 bases; junction bases outside the gene matches: 4. The CDR3 is CATSRARTGGNNSPLHF. DNA for the CDR3: TGTGCCACCAGCAGAGCTCGGACAGGGGGCAATAATTCACCCCTCCACTTT.

V usage is TRBV20-1 and J usage is TRBJ1-2; TRBD1 might be the D (6 bases). Trimming removed 1 base from V and 4 bases from J, with 16 bases in between. The length of the CDR3 is 15 residues. The germline V gene encodes CDR1 DFQATT and CDR2 SNEGSKA (reference sequence). CDR3 DNA: TGCAGTGCTAGAGTCGGGGCAGGGGTCAGCTATGGCTACACCTTC. It codes for CSARVGAGVSYGYTF.

Worth noting for this clonotype: This may be a read error: a much more frequent sequence differs by one nucleotide. The chain joins TRBV6-1 to TRBJ1-2; 7 nucleotides align to TRBD1. Per germline, CDR1 MNHNS and CDR2 SASEGT. CDR3 length: 11 residues. The CDR3 spells CASRRDSGHTF. The CDR3 DNA sequence: TGTGCCAGTCGCCGGGACAGTGGCCACACCTTC.

As for this clonotype: A much larger clone differs by one base, so this may be a read error. The chain links TRBV9 to TRBJ2-2; D gene uncertain. Trimming removed 5 bases at V and 5 bases at J, with 4 bases between. This CDR3 has 11 residues. Germline V gene sequence: CDR1 SGDLS, CDR2 YYNGEE. In nucleotides, the CDR3 is TGTGCCAGCAGGGAGACCGGGGAGCTGTTTTTT. It yields the protein CASRETGELFF.

The chain carries TRBV7-9 and TRBJ2-5; 7 positions agree with TRBD2. The CDR3 consists of 13 residues. Unmatched junction bases numbered 3, after V lost 5 bases and J lost 3 bases. CDR1 SEHNR and CDR2 FQNEAQ come from the germline V gene (reference sequence). For the CDR3, the DNA is TGTGCCAGCAGCGCTACTAGCGAAGAGACCCAGTACTTC. This gives the protein CASSATSEETQYF.

The chain recombines TRBV6-5 with TRBJ1-6, with TRBD1 matching over 8 bases. The V gene's germline CDR1 is MNHEY and CDR2 SVGAGI. V dropped 5 bases and J dropped 5; count of bases not matched to a gene: 11. This CDR3 is 17 amino acids long. CDR3 coding DNA: TGTGCCAGCAGTAGGGTTGTTGGGACAGGCGATAATTCACCCCTCCACTTT. Translation: CASSRVVGTGDNSPLHF.

A word on this clonotype: The germline gene is not matched at one end of the junction; a read error may be the cause. This chain joins TRBV7-9 and TRBJ2-5; no clear D gene. Germline V CDR1 and CDR2: SEHNR, FQNEAQ (reference sequence). This CDR3 is built from 12 residues. The CDR3 coding sequence is TGTGCCAACAGCTTAGGACAAGAGACCCAGTACTTC. Its translation: CANSLGQETQYF.

As concerns this clonotype: Compared with germline, one end of the junction differs, possibly owing to a read error. J is TRBJ1-1 and V is TRBV7-9; D gene uncertain. This CDR3 spans 13 amino acids. Germline V CDR1 and CDR2: SEHNR, FQNEAQ (reference sequence). The CDR3 DNA reads TGTGCTAGCAGCTTTGGCTATAACACTGAAGCTTTCTTT. This encodes CASSFGYNTEAFF.